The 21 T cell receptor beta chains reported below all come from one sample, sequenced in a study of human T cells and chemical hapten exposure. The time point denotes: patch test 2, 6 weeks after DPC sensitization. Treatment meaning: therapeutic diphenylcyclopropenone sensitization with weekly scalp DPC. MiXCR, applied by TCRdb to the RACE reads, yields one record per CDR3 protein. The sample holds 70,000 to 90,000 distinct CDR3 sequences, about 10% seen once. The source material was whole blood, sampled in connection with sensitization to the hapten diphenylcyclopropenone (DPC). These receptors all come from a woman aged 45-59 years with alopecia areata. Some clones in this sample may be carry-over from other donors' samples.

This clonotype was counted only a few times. The CDR3 nucleotides read TGTGCCAGCAGCCCAGACACCACCTACGAGCAGTACTTC. This sequence encodes CASSPDTTYEQYF. V gene TRBV7-8 combines with J gene TRBJ2-7; D remains ambiguous. This CDR3 is built from 13 residues. V was trimmed by 5 bases and J by 2 bases, leaving 10 bases between them. Germline V gene sequence: CDR1 SGHVS, CDR2 FQNEAQ.

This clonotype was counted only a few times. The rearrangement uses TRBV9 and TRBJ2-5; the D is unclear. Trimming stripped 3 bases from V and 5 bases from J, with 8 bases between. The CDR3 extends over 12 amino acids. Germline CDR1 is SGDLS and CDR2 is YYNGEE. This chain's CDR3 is CASSEGFETQYF. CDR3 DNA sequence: TGTGCCAGCAGCGAGGGCTTTGAGACCCAGTACTTC.

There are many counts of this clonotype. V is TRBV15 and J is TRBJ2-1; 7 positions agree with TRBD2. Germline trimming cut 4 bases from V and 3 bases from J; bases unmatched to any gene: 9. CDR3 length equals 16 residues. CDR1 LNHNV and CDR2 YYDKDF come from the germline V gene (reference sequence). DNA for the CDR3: TGTGCCACCAGCATTTCTAGCGGTCGTCTCTACAATGAGCAGTTCTTC. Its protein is CATSISSGRLYNEQFF.

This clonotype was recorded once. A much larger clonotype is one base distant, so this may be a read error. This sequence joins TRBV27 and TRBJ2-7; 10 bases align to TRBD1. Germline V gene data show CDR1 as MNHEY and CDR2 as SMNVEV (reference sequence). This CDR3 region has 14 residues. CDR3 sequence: CTSSKDRGRGEQYF. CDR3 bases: TGTACCAGCAGTAAAGACAGGGGGCGGGGCGAGCAGTACTTC.

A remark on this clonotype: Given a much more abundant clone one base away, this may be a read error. The CDR3 DNA reads as TGTGCCAGCTCACCGGGAGCGGATCCTAGCACAGATACGAAGTATTTT. Its protein product is CASSPGADPSTDTKYF. The chain employs TRBV18 and TRBJ2-3, with D possibly matching TRBD2 (5 bases). This CDR3 is built from 16 residues. Germline loops: CDR1 KGHSH, CDR2 LQKENI. The variable domain in full, completed from reference TRBV18 and TRBJ2-3, reads NAGVMQNPRHLVRRRGQEARLRCSPMKGHSHVYWYRQLPEEGLKFMVYLQKENIIDESGMPKERFSAEFPKEGPSILRIQQVVRGDSAAYFCASSPGADPSTDTKYFGPGTRLTVL.

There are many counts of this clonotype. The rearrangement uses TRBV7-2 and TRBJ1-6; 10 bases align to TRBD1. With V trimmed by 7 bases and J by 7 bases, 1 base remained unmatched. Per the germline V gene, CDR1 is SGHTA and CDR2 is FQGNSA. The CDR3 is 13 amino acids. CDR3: CASMGQGNSPLHF. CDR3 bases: TGTGCCAGCATGGGACAGGGGAATTCACCCCTCCACTTT.

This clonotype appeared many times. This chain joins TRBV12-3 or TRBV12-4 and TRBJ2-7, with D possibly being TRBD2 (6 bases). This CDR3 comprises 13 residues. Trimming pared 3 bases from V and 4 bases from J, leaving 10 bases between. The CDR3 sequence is CASSFRGLYEQYF. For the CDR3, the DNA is TGTGCCAGCAGTTTTCGAGGACTATACGAGCAGTACTTC.

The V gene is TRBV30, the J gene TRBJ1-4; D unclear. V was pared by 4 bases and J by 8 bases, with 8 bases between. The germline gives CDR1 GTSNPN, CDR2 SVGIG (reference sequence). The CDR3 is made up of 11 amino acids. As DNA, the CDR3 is TGTGCCTGGAACCGTGAGGAAAAACTGTTTTTT. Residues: CAWNREEKLFF. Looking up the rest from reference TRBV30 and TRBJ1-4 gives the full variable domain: SQTIHQWPATLVQPVGSPLSLECTVEGTSNPNLYWYRQAAGRGLQLLFYSVGIGQISSEVPQNLSASRPQDRQFILSSKKLLLSDSGFYLCAWNREEKLFFGSGTQLSVL.

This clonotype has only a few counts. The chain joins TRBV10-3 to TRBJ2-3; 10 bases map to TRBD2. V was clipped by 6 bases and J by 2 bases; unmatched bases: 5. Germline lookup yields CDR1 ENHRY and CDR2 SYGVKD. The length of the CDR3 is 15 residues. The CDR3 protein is CAIRRTSGYTDTQYF. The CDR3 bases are TGTGCCATCAGGAGGACTAGCGGTTACACAGATACGCAGTATTTT.

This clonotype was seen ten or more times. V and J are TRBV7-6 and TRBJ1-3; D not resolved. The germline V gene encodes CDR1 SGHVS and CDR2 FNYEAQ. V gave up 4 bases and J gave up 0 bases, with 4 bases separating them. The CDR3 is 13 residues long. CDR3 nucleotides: TGTGCCAGCAGCTCCATCTCTGGAAACACCATATATTTT. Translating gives CASSSISGNTIYF.

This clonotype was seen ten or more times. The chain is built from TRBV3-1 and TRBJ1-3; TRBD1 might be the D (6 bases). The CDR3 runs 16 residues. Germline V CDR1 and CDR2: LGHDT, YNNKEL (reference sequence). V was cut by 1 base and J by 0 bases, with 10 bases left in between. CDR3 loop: CASSQGGQISGNTIYF. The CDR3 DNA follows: TGTGCCAGCAGCCAAGGCGGACAGATCTCTGGAAACACCATATATTTT.

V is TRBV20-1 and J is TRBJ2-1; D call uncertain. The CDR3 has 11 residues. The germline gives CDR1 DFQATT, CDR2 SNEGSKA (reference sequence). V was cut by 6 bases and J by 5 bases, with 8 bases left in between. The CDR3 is CSASRNNEQFF. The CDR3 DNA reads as TGCAGTGCAAGCAGGAACAATGAGCAGTTCTTC.

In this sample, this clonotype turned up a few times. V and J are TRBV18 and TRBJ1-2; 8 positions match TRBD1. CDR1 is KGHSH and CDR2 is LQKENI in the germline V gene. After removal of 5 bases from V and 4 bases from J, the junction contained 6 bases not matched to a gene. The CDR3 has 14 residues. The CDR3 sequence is CASSADRATYGYTF. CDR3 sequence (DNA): TGTGCCAGCTCAGCGGACAGGGCGACCTATGGCTACACCTTC. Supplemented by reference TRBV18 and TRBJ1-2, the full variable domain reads NAGVMQNPRHLVRRRGQEARLRCSPMKGHSHVYWYRQLPEEGLKFMVYLQKENIIDESGMPKERFSAEFPKEGPSILRIQQVVRGDSAAYFCASSADRATYGYTFGSGTRLTVV.

DNA of the CDR3: TGTGCCAGCAGCTCCATGTTGGGACAGGGGGACCGAAGCTCCTACGAGCAGTACTTC. Protein sequence: CASSSMLGQGDRSSYEQYF. This chain connects TRBV7-9 to TRBJ2-7, with TRBD1 identical over 11 bases. There are 19 residues in the CDR3. Per germline, CDR1 SEHNR and CDR2 FQNEAQ (reference sequence). V lost 4 bases, J lost 0 bases, and 14 bases stayed unmatched.

CDR3 residues: CASSGGGNEKLFF. CDR3 bases: TGTGCCAGCAGCGGCGGAGGTAATGAAAAACTGTTTTTT. The V call is TRBV18, the J call TRBJ1-4; D gene unclear. The CDR3 length is 13 residues. Germline CDR1 KGHSH, CDR2 LQKENI. V dropped 8 bases and J dropped 4 bases, with 11 bases sitting between them.

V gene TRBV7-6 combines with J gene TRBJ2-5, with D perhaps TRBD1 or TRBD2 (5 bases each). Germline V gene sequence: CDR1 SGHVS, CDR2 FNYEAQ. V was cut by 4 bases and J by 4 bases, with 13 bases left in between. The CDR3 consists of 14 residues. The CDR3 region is CASSWHRDPETQYF. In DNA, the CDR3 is TGTGCCAGCAGCTGGCACCGGGACCCAGAGACCCAGTACTTC. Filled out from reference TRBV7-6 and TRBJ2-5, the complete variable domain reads GAGVSQSPRYKVTKRGQDVALRCDPISGHVSLYWYRQALGQGPEFLTYFNYEAQQDKSGLPNDRFSAERPEGSISTLTIQRTEQRDSAMYRCASSWHRDPETQYFGPGTRLLVL.

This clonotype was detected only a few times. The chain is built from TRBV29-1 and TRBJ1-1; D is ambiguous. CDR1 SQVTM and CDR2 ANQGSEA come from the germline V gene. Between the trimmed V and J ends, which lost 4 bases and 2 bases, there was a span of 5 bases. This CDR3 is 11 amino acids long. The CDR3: CSVVDNTEAFF. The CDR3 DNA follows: TGCAGCGTTGTGGACAACACTGAAGCTTTCTTT.

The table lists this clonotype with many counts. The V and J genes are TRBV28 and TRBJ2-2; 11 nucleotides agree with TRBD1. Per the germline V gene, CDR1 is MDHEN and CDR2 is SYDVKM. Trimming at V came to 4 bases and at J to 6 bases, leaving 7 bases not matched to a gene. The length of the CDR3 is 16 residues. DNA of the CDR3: TGTGCCAGCAGTTCTCCGGACAGGGGGCGCGCCGGGGAGCTGTTTTTT. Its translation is CASSSPDRGRAGELFF.

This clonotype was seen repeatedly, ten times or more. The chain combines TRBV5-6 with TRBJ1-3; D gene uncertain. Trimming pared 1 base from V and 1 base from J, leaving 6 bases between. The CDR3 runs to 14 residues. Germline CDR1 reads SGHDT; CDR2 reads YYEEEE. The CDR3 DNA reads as TGTGCCAGCAGCTTGTTCCAGTCTGGAAACACCATATATTTT. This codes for CASSLFQSGNTIYF.

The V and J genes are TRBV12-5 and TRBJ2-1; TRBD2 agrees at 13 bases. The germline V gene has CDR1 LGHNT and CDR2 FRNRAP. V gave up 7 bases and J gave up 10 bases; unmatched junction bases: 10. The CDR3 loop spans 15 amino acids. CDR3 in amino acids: CASVFELGLAGEQFF. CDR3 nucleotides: TGTGCTAGTGTCTTCGAATTGGGACTAGCGGGGGAGCAGTTCTTC.

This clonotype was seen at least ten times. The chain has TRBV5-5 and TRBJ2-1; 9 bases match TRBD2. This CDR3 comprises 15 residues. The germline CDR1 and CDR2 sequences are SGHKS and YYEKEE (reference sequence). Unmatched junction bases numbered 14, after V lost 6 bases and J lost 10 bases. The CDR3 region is CASMKPSGKLVEQFF. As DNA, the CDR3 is TGTGCCAGCATGAAACCTAGCGGGAAACTTGTCGAGCAGTTCTTC.